What follows are 24 T cell receptor beta chains derived from one specimen sequenced in a study of T cell responses to AZD1222 COVID-19 vaccine. Generated by immunoSEQ multiplex PCR, the TCRdb table keeps only in-frame clones and is missing some. The sample records approximately 100,000 clones, 85% to 90% being singletons. This specimen was peripheral blood, taken 28 days after the second AZD1222 dose. The receptors were gathered from an adult who received the AZD1222 COVID-19 vaccine.

The chain uses TRBV2 and TRBJ1-6; D gene unclear. Per germline, CDR1 SNHLY and CDR2 FYNNEI. The length of the CDR3 is 13 residues. Trimming took off 7 bases at V and 8 bases at J, with 12 bases between the two ends. The CDR3 loop is CASKRGLDSPLHF. DNA for the CDR3: TGTGCCAGCAAGAGAGGGTTGGATTCACCCCTCCACTTT.

This chain joins TRBV5-5 and TRBJ1-1; D gene unclear. CDR1 is SGHKS and CDR2 is YYEKEE in the germline V gene (reference sequence). V was cut by 0 bases and J by 6 bases, with 9 bases left in between. The CDR3 loop spans 13 amino acids. CDR3 DNA sequence: TGTGCCAGCAGCTTGGCGGGGTCCCCTGAAGCTTTCTTT. Residues: CASSLAGSPEAFF.

The chain couples TRBV3-1 (or the pseudogene TRBV3-2) to TRBJ2-3, with 7 bases fitting TRBD1. The CDR3 sequence is 16 residues long. Germline-derived CDR1 and CDR2 are LGHDT and YNNKEL (reference sequence). J lost 6 bases, V lost 0 bases, and 9 bases had no gene match. The CDR3 is CASSQDQGVTPDTQYF. In DNA, the CDR3 is TGTGCCAGCAGCCAAGACCAGGGGGTGACACCCGATACGCAGTATTTT.

The CDR3 loop reads CASSQLGQGSEQYF. The DNA for the CDR3 is TGTGCCAGCAGCCAGTTAGGACAGGGAAGCGAGCAGTACTTC. The rearrangement joins TRBV7-9 to TRBJ2-7; 8 bases agree with TRBD1. Losses at the gene ends were 5 bases for V and 6 bases for J; bases not matched to a gene: 9. The CDR3 covers 14 residues. Germline V gene lookup returns CDR1 SEHNR and CDR2 FQNEAQ (reference sequence).

The chain couples TRBV2 to TRBJ1-1; D is unclear. The CDR3 spans 14 residues. The germline V and J ends were trimmed by 3 bases and 10 bases, with 18 bases remaining between them. CDR1 SNHLY and CDR2 FYNNEI come from the germline V gene. Here the CDR3 reads CASSDGSLQTRAFF. The CDR3 DNA follows: TGTGCCAGCAGTGATGGGTCTCTCCAAACCCGAGCTTTCTTT.

This sequence joins TRBV7-9 and TRBJ1-3; the D gene is possibly TRBD1 (6 bases). V was clipped by 1 base and J by 4 bases, with 17 bases between them. This CDR3 contains 17 residues. Germline CDR1 SEHNR, CDR2 FQNEAQ (reference sequence). The CDR3 sequence: CASSLGQSGGPGNTIYF. CDR3 DNA sequence: TGTGCCAGCAGCTTAGGGCAATCGGGGGGCCCCGGAAACACCATATATTTT.

The chain's CDR3 is CASSSPANDNSPLHF. In DNA form, the CDR3 reads TGTGCCAGCAGTTCTCCGGCTAACGATAATTCACCCCTCCACTTT. V gene TRBV27 combines with J gene TRBJ1-6, with D unclear. Per germline, CDR1 MNHEY and CDR2 SMNVEV (reference sequence). V shed 4 bases and J shed 5 bases, with 12 bases lying between them. This CDR3 is built from 15 residues.

This clone was seen only a few times. The rearrangement uses TRBV3-1 (or the pseudogene TRBV3-2) and TRBJ1-1; D unresolved. Germline V lookup: CDR1 LGHDT, CDR2 YNNKEL (reference sequence). This CDR3 has 14 amino acids. Trimming took 1 base from V and 7 from J, leaving 13 bases between them. CDR3 loop: CASSQGGSIVEAFF. The CDR3 DNA reads as TGTGCCAGCAGCCAAGGCGGGTCTATAGTTGAAGCTTTCTTT.

The V and J genes are TRBV5-6 and TRBJ1-2; no clear D. Germline V CDR1 and CDR2: SGHDT, YYEEEE. Trimming cost V 2 bases and J 3 bases, with 14 bases left between them. The CDR3 is 15 amino acids. The CDR3 loop is CASSFVGVFDYGYTF. In DNA, the CDR3 is TGTGCCAGCAGCTTTGTTGGAGTATTTGACTATGGCTACACCTTC.

This chain connects TRBV7-2 to TRBJ1-6; D perhaps matches TRBD1 (6 bases). CDR3 length: 15 residues. Germline CDR1 reads SGHTA; CDR2 reads FQGNSA. The V gene lost 5 bases and the J gene lost 5 bases, with 13 bases spanning the gap. The CDR3 coding sequence is TGTGCCAGCAGCCCGACAGGCCTAAATAATTCACCCCTCCACTTT. Encoded protein: CASSPTGLNNSPLHF.

There are a few counts of this clone. This rearrangement joins TRBV6-5 to TRBJ1-2; 7 nucleotides line up with TRBD1. The length of the CDR3 is 15 residues. Germline CDR1 is MNHEY and CDR2 is SVGAGI. J lost 1 base, V lost 6 bases, and 8 bases had no gene match. CDR3 residues: CASSASTGNNYGYTF. DNA of the CDR3: TGTGCCAGCAGCGCATCGACAGGGAATAACTATGGCTACACCTTC.

This clone was counted once. The rearrangement uses TRBV25-1 and TRBJ2-5; 7 bases match TRBD2. The CDR3 totals 15 residues. Germline V gene data show CDR1 as MGHDK and CDR2 as SYGVNS. After removal of 3 bases from V and 5 bases from J, the junction contained 9 bases not matched to a gene. DNA for the CDR3: TGTGCCAGCAGTGATCCCCGGGACTATCGGGAGACCCAGTACTTC. As protein: CASSDPRDYRETQYF.

The V and J genes are TRBV5-4 and TRBJ1-2; D remains ambiguous. The germline gives CDR1 SGHNT, CDR2 YYREEE (reference sequence). The V gene lost 1 base and the J gene lost 2 bases, with 9 bases spanning the gap. CDR3 length: 14 residues. The CDR3 region has the DNA TGTGCCAGCAGCTTGAGGCAGCGGAACTATGGCTACACCTTC. It is translated as CASSLRQRNYGYTF.

This sequence joins TRBV6-5 and TRBJ1-2, with TRBD1 matching over 7 bases. The CDR3 length is 15 residues. Trimming cost V 2 bases and J 6 bases; bases outside gene matches: 9. The germline V gene encodes CDR1 MNHEY and CDR2 SVGAGI. The CDR3 loop reads CASSYRGGQGDGYTF. The CDR3, as DNA: TGTGCCAGCAGTTACAGAGGGGGCCAAGGCGATGGCTACACCTTC.

This clone showed up just once. The rearrangement uses TRBV5-4 and TRBJ2-3; D uncertain. Trimming pared 7 bases from V and 6 bases from J, leaving 9 bases between. This CDR3 contains 11 residues. Germline V CDR1 and CDR2: SGHNT, YYREEE (reference sequence). In DNA form, the CDR3 reads TGTGCCAGCGGCGCACAGGATACGCAGTATTTT. It encodes CASGAQDTQYF.

The chain uses TRBV7-2 and TRBJ2-7; 9 positions agree with TRBD2. Germline assignment: CDR1 SGHTA and CDR2 FQGNSA. The V segment lost 5 bases and the J segment 3 bases; nucleotides outside the gene matches: 8. This CDR3 contains 15 residues. The CDR3 loop is CASSPMTSGGYEQYF. CDR3 nucleotide sequence: TGTGCCAGCAGCCCAATGACTAGCGGAGGCTACGAGCAGTACTTC.

This chain joins TRBV5-5 and TRBJ1-4; a possible D gene is TRBD1 (6 bases). This CDR3 comprises 17 residues. With 0 bases removed from V and 5 bases from J, the gap between germline ends came to 17 bases. Germline CDR1 is SGHKS and CDR2 is YYEKEE (reference sequence). In DNA form, the CDR3 reads TGTGCCAGCAGCTTGGCCGGAGCGGGACACTTAAATGAAAAACTGTTTTTT. This translates into CASSLAGAGHLNEKLFF.

V usage is TRBV18 and J usage is TRBJ2-4; D possibly matches TRBD1 or TRBD2 (5 bases each). CDR1 and CDR2 (germline): KGHSH, LQKENI. This CDR3 is 17 amino acids long. Trimming stripped 2 bases from V and 1 base from J, with 15 bases between. CDR3 protein: CASSPSPGGVAKNIQYF. CDR3 nucleotide sequence: TGTGCCAGCTCACCATCACCTGGGGGAGTGGCCAAAAACATTCAGTACTTC.

This chain links TRBV28 with TRBJ1-2; D not certain. Trimming left V 2 bases short and J 8 bases short, with 9 bases between. Per germline, CDR1 MDHEN and CDR2 SYDVKM. This CDR3 has 12 residues. This CDR3 reads CASSLLTGGYTF. The DNA for the CDR3 is TGTGCCAGCAGTTTACTGACTGGCGGCTACACCTTC.

V gene TRBV10-3 combines with J gene TRBJ1-4; D not resolved. Trimming cost V 4 bases and J 0 bases, with 9 bases left between them. Looked up from germline, CDR1 is ENHRY and CDR2 is SYGVKD. CDR3 length: 15 amino acids. CDR3 sequence reads: CAISARLTTNEKLFF. CDR3 bases: TGTGCCATCAGTGCACGGTTAACAACTAATGAAAAACTGTTTTTT.

The V call is TRBV4-1, the J call TRBJ1-6; maybe TRBD1 (5 bases). Trimming pared 3 bases from V and 6 bases from J, leaving 15 bases between. CDR1 and CDR2 from the germline V gene are MGHRA and YSYEKL. This CDR3 is 16 amino acids long. CDR3 residues: CASSQSQGAGNSPLHF. CDR3 nucleotides: TGCGCCAGCAGCCAGTCCCAGGGCGCGGGTAATTCACCCCTCCACTTT.

The rearrangement uses TRBV2 and TRBJ2-2; 9 nucleotides match TRBD2. The CDR3 totals 16 residues. Trimming took 7 bases from V and 5 from J; bases not matched to a gene: 11. Germline assignment: CDR1 SNHLY and CDR2 FYNNEI. This CDR3 reads CASTEGHSGGTGELFF. DNA of the CDR3: TGTGCCAGCACCGAAGGGCATAGCGGGGGTACCGGGGAGCTGTTTTTT.

This sequence joins TRBV5-4 and TRBJ2-5; D uncertain. Germline assignment: CDR1 SGHNT and CDR2 YYREEE (reference sequence). This CDR3 is 16 amino acids long. The V and J ends lost 4 bases and 2 bases respectively, with 18 bases between them. The CDR3 DNA sequence: TGTGCCAGCAGCCTAGGTCGTGGCTCAGTACAAGAGACCCAGTACTTC. Amino acid sequence: CASSLGRGSVQETQYF. The full variable domain, with the rest looked up from reference TRBV5-4 and TRBJ2-5, is ETGVTQSPTHLIKTRGQQVTLRCSSQSGHNTVSWYQQALGQGPQFIFQYYREEENGRGNFPPRFSGLQFPNYSSELNVNALELDDSALYLCASSLGRGSVQETQYFGPGTRLLVL.

The chain links TRBV14 to TRBJ2-3; a weak D match, TRBD1 (6 bases). The CDR3 is 18 amino acids. V lost 0 bases and J 0 bases, leaving 16 bases between the germline ends. Germline V CDR1 and CDR2: SGHDN, FVKESK. The chain's CDR3 is CASSQEGAFWASTDTQYF. The CDR3 DNA reads TGTGCCAGCAGCCAAGAGGGGGCTTTCTGGGCGAGCACAGATACGCAGTATTTT.